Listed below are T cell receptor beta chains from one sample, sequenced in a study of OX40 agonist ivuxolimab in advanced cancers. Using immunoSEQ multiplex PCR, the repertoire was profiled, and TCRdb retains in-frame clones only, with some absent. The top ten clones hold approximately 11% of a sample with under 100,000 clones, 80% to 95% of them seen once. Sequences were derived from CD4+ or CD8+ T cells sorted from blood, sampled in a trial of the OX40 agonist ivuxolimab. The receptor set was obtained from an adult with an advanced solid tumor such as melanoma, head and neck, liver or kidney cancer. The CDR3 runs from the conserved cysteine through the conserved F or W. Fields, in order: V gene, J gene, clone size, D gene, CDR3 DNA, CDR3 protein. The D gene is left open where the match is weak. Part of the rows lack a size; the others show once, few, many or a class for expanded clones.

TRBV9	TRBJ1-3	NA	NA	TGTGCCAGCAGCGTACGAGGCTCTGGAAACACCATATATTTT	CASSVRGSGNTIYF
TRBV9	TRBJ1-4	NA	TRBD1	TGTGCCAGCAGCGGTAAACAGGGGAACAATGAAAAACTGTTTTTT	CASSGKQGNNEKLFF
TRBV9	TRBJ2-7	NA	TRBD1	TGTGCCAGCACCCCAACCGGGACAGGGGGCCTCTACGAGCAGTACTTC	CASTPTGTGGLYEQYF
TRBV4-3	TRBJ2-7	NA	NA	TGCGCCAGCAGCCAAGATTCGAGGGAGGTGGGCCTCTACGAGCAGTACTTC	CASSQDSREVGLYEQYF
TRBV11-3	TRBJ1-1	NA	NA	TGTGCCAGCAGCTCCGCGGACACTGAAGCTTTCTTT	CASSSADTEAFF
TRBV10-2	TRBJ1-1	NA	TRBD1	TGCGCCAGCACCGGACCAGGACAGGGCGAAGTTTCGGAAGCTTTCTTT	CASTGPGQGEVSEAFF
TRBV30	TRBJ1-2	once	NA	TGTGCCTGGAGTCCACCCCCCGACAGTTTTGGCGGCTACACCTTC	CAWSPPPDSFGGYTF
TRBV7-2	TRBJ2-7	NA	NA	TGTGCCAGCAGCTCGGGACTCGCAACCTACGAGCAGTACTTC	CASSSGLATYEQYF
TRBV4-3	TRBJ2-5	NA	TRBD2	TGCGCCAGCAGCCAGAACGGTTGGGTTAGCGGGGGGCAAGAGACCCAGTACTTC	CASSQNGWVSGGQETQYF
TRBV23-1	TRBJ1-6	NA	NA	TGCGCCAGCAGTCAAAGGACAGTGAGCTCCTATAATTCACCCCTCCACTTT	CASSQRTVSSYNSPLHF
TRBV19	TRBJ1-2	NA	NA	TGTGCCAGTAGGGCCCCCTATGGCTACACCTTC	CASRAPYGYTF
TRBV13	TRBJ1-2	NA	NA	TGTGCCAGCAGCCCTGGGGTCGGCTACACCTTC	CASSPGVGYTF
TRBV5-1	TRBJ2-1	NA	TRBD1	TGCGCCAGCAGCTTGCCCTCGACAGGGTACGCGGGCAATGAGCAGTTCTTC	CASSLPSTGYAGNEQFF
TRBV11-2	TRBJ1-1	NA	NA	TGTGCCAGCAGCTTAGCAGGGCCCGAACTGAACACTGAAGCTTTCTTT	CASSLAGPELNTEAFF
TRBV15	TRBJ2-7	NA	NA	TGTGCCACCAGCAGAGATGTAGGCACCTACGAGCAGTACTTC	CATSRDVGTYEQYF
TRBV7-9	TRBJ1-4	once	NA	TGTGCCAGCACCCCGAGGGGGGGAGGTGAAAAACTGTTTTTT	CASTPRGGGEKLFF
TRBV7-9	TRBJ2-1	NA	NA	TGTGCCAGCAGCTTAGTAGGGAGCGGGTCCCCTGACTACAATGAGCAGTTCTTC	CASSLVGSGSPDYNEQFF